The TCR beta chain described here comes from a study of blood T cells in healthy people across ages. A second roughly 6 to 12 cycle PCR used barcoded and J-beta primers. TCRdb ran MiXCR on the 5' RACE reads and lists one entry per CDR3 protein. Of more than 800,000 distinct CDR3 sequences in the sample, less than 35% were seen once. Trimming took 4 bases from V and 7 from J, leaving 11 bases between them. The CDR3 is 13 residues long. In germline, CDR1 is SGHTA, CDR2 FQGNSA. Study outcomes and limitations: Age advanced and TCR beta diversity per million T cells fell, roughly linearly.

This clonotype was observed at least ten times. Its antigen is undetermined. Sequenced sample: blood. The chain links TRBV7-2 to TRBJ1-5; possibly TRBD1 for D (6 bases). This TCR was sampled from a woman of 80 years or more in good health. The CDR3: CASSWGGRQPQHF. DNA of the CDR3: TGTGCCAGCAGCTGGGGGGGCCGACAGCCCCAGCATTTT.